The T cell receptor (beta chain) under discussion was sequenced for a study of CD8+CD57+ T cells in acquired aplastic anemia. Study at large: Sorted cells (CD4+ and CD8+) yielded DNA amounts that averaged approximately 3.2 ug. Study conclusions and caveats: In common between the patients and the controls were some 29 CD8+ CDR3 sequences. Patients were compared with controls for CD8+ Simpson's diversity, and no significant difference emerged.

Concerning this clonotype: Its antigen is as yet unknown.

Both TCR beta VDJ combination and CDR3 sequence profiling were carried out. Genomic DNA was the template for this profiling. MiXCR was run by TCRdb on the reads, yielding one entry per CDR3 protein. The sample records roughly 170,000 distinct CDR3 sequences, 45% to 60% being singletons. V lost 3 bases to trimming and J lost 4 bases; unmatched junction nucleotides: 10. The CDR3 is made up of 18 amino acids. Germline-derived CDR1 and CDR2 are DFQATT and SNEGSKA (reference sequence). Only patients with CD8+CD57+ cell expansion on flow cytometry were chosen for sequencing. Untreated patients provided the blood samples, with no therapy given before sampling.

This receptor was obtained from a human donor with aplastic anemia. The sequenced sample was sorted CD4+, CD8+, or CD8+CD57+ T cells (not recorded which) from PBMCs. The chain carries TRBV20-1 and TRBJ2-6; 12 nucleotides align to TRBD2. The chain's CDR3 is CSARSLAGGAEGANVLTF. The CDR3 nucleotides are TGCAGTGCTAGGTCGCTAGCGGGGGGGGCGGAGGGGGCCAACGTCCTGACTTTC.